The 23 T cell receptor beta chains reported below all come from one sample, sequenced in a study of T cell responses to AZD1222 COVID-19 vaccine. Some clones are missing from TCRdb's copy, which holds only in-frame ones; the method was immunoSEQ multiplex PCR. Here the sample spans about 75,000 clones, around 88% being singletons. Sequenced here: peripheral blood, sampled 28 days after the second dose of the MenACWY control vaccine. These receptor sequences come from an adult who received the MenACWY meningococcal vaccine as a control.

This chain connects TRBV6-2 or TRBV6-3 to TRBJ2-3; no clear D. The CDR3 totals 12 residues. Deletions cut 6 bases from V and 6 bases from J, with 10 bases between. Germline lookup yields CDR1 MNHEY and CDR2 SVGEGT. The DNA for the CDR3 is TGTGCCAGCAGCCAAACTATGGATACGCAGTATTTT. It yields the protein CASSQTMDTQYF.

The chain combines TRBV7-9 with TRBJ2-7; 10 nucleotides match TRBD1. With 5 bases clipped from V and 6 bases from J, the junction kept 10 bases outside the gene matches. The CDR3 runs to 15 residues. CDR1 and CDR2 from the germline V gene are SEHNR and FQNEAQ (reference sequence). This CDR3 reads CASSPIDRGQSEQYF. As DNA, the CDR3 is TGTGCCAGCAGCCCAATTGACAGGGGGCAGAGCGAGCAGTACTTC.

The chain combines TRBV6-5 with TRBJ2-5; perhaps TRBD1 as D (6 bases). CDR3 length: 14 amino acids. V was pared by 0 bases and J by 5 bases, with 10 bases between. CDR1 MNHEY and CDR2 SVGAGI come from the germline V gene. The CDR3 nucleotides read TGTGCCAGCAGTTACTCGAGGGACACCGAGACCCAGTACTTC. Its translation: CASSYSRDTETQYF.

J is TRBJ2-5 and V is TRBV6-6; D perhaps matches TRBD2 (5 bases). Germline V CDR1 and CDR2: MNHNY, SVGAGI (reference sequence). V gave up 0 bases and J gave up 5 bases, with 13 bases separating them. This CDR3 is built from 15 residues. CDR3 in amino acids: CASSYSGPGGETQYF. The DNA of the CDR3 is TGTGCCAGCAGTTACTCGGGCCCGGGCGGGGAGACCCAGTACTTC.

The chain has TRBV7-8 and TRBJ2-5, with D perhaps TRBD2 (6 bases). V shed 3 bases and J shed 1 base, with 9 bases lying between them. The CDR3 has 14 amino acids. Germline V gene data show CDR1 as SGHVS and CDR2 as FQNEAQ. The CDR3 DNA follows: TGTGCCAGCAGCTTGGTGGGGGGCCAAGAGACCCAGTACTTC. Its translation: CASSLVGGQETQYF. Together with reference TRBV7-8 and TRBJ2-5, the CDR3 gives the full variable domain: GAGVSQSPRYKVAKRGQDVALRCDPISGHVSLFWYQQALGQGPEFLTYFQNEAQLDKSGLPSDRFFAERPEGSVSTLKIQRTQQEDSAVYLCASSLVGGQETQYFGPGTRLLVL.

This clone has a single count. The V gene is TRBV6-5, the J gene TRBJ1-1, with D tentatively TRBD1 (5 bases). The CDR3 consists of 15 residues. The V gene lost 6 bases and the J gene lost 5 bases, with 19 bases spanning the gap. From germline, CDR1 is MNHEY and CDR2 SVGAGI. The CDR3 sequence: CASSRKGGGGTEAFF. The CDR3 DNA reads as TGTGCCAGCAGCCGTAAAGGTGGGGGAGGGACTGAAGCTTTCTTT.

CDR3 nucleotides: TGTGCCTGGAGTGCAGGAGGGGGGGACACTGAAGCTTTCTTT. Amino acids: CAWSAGGGDTEAFF. The chain links TRBV30 to TRBJ1-1; D is perhaps TRBD1 (6 bases). V gave up 1 base and J gave up 3 bases, with 12 bases separating them. The CDR3 is 14 residues long. CDR1 is GTSNPN, CDR2 SVGIG, per germline (reference sequence).

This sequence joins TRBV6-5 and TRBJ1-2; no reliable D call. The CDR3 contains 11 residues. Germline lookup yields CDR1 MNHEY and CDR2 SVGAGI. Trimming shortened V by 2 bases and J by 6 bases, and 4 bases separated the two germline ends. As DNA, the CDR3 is TGTGCCAGCAGTTACGGGGATGGCTACACCTTC. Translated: CASSYGDGYTF.

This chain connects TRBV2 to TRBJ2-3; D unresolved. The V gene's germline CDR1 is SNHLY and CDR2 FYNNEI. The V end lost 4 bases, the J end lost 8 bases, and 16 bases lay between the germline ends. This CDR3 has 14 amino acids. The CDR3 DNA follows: TGTGCCAGCAGTGTTGAGCAGGCCCGGGTTACGCAGTATTTT. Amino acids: CASSVEQARVTQYF. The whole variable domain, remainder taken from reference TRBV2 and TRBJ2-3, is EPEVTQTPSHQVTQMGQEVILRCVPISNHLYFYWYRQILGQKVEFLVSFYNNEISEKSEIFDDQFSVERPDGSNFTLKIRSTKLEDSAMYFCASSVEQARVTQYFGPGTRLTVL.

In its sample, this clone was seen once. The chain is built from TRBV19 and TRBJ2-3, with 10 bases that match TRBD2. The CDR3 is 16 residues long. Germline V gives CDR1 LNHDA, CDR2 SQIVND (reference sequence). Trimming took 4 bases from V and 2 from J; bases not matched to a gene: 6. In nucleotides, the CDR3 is TGTGCCAGTAGTAAACTAGCGGGGAAGTCCACAGATACGCAGTATTTT. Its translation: CASSKLAGKSTDTQYF.

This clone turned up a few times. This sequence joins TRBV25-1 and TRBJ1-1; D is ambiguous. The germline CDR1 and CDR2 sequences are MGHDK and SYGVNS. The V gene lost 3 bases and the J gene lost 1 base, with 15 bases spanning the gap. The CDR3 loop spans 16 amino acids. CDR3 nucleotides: TGTGCCAGCAGTGACCGGTGGCCCCCGCCGAACACTGAAGCTTTCTTT. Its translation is CASSDRWPPPNTEAFF.

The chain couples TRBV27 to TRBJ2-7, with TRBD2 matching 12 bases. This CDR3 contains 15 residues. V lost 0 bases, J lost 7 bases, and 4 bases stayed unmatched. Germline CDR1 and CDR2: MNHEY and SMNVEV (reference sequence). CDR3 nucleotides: TGTGCCAGCAGTTTATCTGGGCTAGCGGGGGGGGAGCAGTACTTC. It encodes CASSLSGLAGGEQYF.

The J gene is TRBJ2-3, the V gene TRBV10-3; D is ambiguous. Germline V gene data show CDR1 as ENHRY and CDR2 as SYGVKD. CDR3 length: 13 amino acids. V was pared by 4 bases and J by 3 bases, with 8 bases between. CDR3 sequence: CAISGMRTDTQYF. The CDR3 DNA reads TGTGCCATCAGTGGTATGAGGACAGATACGCAGTATTTT.

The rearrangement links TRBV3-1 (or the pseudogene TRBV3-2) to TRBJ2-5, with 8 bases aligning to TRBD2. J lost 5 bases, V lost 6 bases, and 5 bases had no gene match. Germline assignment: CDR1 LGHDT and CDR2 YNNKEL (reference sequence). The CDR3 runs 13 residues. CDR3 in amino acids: CASSLAGWETQYF. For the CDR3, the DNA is TGTGCCAGCAGTCTAGCGGGTTGGGAGACCCAGTACTTC.

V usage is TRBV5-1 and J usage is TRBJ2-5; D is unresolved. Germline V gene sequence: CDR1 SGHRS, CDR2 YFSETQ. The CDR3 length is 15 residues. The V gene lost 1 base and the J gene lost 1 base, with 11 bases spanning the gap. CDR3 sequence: CASSLQAGSQETQYF. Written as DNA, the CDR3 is TGCGCCAGCAGCTTGCAGGCCGGATCCCAAGAGACCCAGTACTTC.

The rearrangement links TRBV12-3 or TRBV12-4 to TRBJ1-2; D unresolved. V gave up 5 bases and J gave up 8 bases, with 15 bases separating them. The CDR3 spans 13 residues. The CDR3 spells CASSPLGYEGYTF. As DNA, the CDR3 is TGTGCCAGCAGTCCGTTAGGGTACGAAGGCTACACCTTC.

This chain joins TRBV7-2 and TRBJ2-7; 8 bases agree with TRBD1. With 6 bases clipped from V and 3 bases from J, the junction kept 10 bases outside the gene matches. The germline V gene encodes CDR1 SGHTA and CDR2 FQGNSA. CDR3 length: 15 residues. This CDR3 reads CASSPPGTGLYEQYF. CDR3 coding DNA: TGTGCCAGCAGTCCACCCGGGACAGGACTCTACGAGCAGTACTTC.

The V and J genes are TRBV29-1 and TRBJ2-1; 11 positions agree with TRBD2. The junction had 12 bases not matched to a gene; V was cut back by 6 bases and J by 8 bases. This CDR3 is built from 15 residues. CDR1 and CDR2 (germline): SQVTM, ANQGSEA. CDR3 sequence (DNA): TGCAGCGTCCACGCGACTAGCGGGGTTTGGGATGAGCAGTTCTTC. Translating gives CSVHATSGVWDEQFF.

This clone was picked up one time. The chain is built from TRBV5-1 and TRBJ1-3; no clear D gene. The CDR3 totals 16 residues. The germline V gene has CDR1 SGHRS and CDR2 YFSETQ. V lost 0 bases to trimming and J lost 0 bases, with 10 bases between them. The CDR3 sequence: CASSLEAQSSGNTIYF. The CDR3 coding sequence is TGCGCCAGCAGCTTGGAGGCACAGAGCTCTGGAAACACCATATATTTT.

This chain's CDR3 is CASKGQGFRGYTF. CDR3 bases: TGTGCCTCGAAGGGACAGGGCTTTCGTGGCTACACCTTC. This chain uses TRBV30 with TRBJ1-2; 9 nucleotides match TRBD1. CDR1 GTSNPN and CDR2 SVGIG come from the germline V gene (reference sequence). Trimming removed 7 bases from V and 7 bases from J; junction bases left unmatched: 10. The CDR3 loop spans 13 amino acids.

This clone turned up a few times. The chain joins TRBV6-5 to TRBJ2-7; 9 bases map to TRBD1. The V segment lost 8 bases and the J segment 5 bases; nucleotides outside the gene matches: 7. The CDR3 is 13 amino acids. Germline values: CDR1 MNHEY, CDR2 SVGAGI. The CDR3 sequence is CASRGTGIDEQYF. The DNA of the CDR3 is TGTGCCAGCCGGGGGACAGGGATCGACGAGCAGTACTTC.

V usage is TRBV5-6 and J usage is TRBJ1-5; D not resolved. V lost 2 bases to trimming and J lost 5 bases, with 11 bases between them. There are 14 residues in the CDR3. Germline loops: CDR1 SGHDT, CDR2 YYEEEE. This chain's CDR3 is CASSFWTDDQPQHF. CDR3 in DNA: TGTGCCAGCAGCTTCTGGACTGATGATCAGCCCCAGCATTTT.

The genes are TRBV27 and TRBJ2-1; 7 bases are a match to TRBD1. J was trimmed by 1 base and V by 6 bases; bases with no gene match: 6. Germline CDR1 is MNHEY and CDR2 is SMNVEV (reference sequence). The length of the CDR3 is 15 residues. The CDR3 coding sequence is TGTGCCAGCAGCCAAGCAGGGGGATCCTACAATGAGCAGTTCTTC. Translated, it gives CASSQAGGSYNEQFF.